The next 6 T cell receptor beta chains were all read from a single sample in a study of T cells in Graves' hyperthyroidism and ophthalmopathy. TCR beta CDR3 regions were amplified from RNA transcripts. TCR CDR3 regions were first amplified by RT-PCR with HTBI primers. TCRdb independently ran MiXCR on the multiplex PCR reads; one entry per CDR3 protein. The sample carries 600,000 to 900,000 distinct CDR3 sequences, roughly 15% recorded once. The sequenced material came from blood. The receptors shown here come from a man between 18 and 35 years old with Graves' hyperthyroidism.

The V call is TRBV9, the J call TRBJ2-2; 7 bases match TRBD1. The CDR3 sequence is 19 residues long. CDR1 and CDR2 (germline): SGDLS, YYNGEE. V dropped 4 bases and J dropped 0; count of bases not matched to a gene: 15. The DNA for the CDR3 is TGTGCCAGCAGCCCCGGACCGGGACAGCAACTTTCGAACACCGGGGAGCTGTTTTTT. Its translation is CASSPGPGQQLSNTGELFF.

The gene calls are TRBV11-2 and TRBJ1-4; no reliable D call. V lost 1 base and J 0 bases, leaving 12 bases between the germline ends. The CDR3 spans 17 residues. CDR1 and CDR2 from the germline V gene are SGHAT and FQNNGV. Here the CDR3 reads CASSLGWTLATNEKLFF. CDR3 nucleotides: TGTGCCAGCAGCTTAGGATGGACGCTAGCAACTAATGAAAAACTGTTTTTT.

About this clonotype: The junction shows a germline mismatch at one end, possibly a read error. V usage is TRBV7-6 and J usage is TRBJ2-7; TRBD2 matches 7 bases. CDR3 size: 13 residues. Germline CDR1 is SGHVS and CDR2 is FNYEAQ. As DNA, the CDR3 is TGTGCCGGCAGCTCCGGACTAGCCTACGAGCAGTACTTC. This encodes CAGSSGLAYEQYF.

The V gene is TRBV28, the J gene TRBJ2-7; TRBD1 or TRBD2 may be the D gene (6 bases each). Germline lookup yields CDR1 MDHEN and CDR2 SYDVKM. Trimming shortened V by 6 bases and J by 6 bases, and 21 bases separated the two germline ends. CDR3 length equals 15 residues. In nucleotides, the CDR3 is TGTGCCAGCAGCTTGTACGGGGGCGGAACGAGCGAGCAGTACTTC. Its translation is CASSLYGGGTSEQYF.

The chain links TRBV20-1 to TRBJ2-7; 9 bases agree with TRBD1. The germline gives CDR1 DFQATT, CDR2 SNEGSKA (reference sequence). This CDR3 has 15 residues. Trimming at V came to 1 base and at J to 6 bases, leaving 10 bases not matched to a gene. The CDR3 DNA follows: TGCAGTGCTAGAGGGGGGGGGACAGGGTTAGTCGAGCAGTACTTC. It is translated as CSARGGGTGLVEQYF.

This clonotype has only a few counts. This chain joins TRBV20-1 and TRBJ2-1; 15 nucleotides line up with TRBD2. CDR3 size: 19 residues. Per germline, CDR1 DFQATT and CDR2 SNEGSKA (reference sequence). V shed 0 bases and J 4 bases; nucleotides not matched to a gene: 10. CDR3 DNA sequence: TGCAGTGCTAGAGATATCGGACTAGCGGGAGGGCTAAATTACAATGAGCAGTTCTTC. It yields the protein CSARDIGLAGGLNYNEQFF.